This T cell receptor beta chain was found in a study of technical replicates of blood from a handful of donors. The CDR3 length is 17 residues. Unmatched junction bases numbered 14, after V lost 4 bases and J lost 4 bases. CDR1 and CDR2 (germline): MDHEN, SYDVKM. Data came from immunoSEQ multiplex PCR; TCRdb stores just in-frame clones and leaves some out. The sample consists of 54,000 or so clones, around 95% of them appearing once. This TCR derives from a human donor in good health. Sequencing was done on a sample of T cells isolated from PBMCs. The chain uses TRBV28 and TRBJ1-2; 8 bases align to TRBD1. The DNA for the CDR3 is TGTGCCAGCAGTTCACCTTGGACAGGGATTAGAGGCTATGGCTACACCTTC. Amino acid sequence: CASSSPWTGIRGYGYTF.